A selection of T cell receptor beta chains follows, all from one sample in a study of T cell responses to AZD1222 COVID-19 vaccine. Profiling relied on immunoSEQ multiplex PCR, and the TCRdb table lists in-frame clones only, not all of them. The sample consists of 200,000 or so clones, around 88% of them appearing once. This specimen was peripheral blood, taken on day 0 of AZD1222 vaccination. These TCRs come from an adult in good health. Both conserved end residues are part of each CDR3. Each record gives: D gene, CDR3 length, J gene, V gene, clone size, CDR3 DNA, CDR3 protein. The D gene is left open where the match is weak. Size is omitted from some rows. Given values are once, few, many or a class for expanded clones.

D gene: -
CDR3 length: 14
J gene: TRBJ1-5
V gene: TRBV28
clone size: -
CDR3 DNA: TGTGCCAGCAGCCCAGCAGGGATGCATCAGCCCCAGCATTTT
CDR3 protein: CASSPAGMHQPQHF

D gene: TRBD1
CDR3 length: 17
J gene: TRBJ1-1
V gene: TRBV11-2
clone size: few
CDR3 DNA: TGTGCCAGCAGCCAAAAACTAGAGGGACAGGGGAGGGCTAAAGCTTTCTTT
CDR3 protein: CASSQKLEGQGRAKAFF

D gene: -
CDR3 length: 15
J gene: TRBJ1-4
V gene: TRBV5-5
clone size: -
CDR3 DNA: TGTGCCAGCAGCTTGGGGGATGAAGTGTGGGAAAAACTGTTTTTT
CDR3 protein: CASSLGDEVWEKLFF

D gene: TRBD1
CDR3 length: 16
J gene: TRBJ1-4
V gene: TRBV7-9
clone size: -
CDR3 DNA: TGTGCCAGCAGCACCGGGACAGGGAGAATTTATGAAAAACTGTTTTTT
CDR3 protein: CASSTGTGRIYEKLFF

D gene: -
CDR3 length: 15
J gene: TRBJ2-7
V gene: TRBV3-1/TRBV3-2
clone size: -
CDR3 DNA: TGTGCCAGCAGCCAAGTCTACGGGACTTCCTACGAGCAGTACTTC
CDR3 protein: CASSQVYGTSYEQYF

D gene: TRBD1
CDR3 length: 15
J gene: TRBJ1-5
V gene: TRBV12-5
clone size: -
CDR3 DNA: TGTGCTAGTGGTTTGGACGGGACAGGGAATCAGCCCCAGCATTTT
CDR3 protein: CASGLDGTGNQPQHF

D gene: -
CDR3 length: 12
J gene: TRBJ1-2
V gene: TRBV19
clone size: -
CDR3 DNA: TGTGCCAGTAGTCCCGAGAATTATGGCTACACCTTC
CDR3 protein: CASSPENYGYTF

D gene: TRBD1
CDR3 length: 13
J gene: TRBJ2-7
V gene: TRBV3-1/TRBV3-2
clone size: -
CDR3 DNA: TGTGCCAGCAGCCAAGGACAGGGGAGTCGGCAGTACTTC
CDR3 protein: CASSQGQGSRQYF

D gene: -
CDR3 length: 16
J gene: TRBJ2-1
V gene: TRBV7-2
clone size: -
CDR3 DNA: TGTGCCAGCAGCTTAGGAGTTACAGGCCACTACAATGAGCAGTTCTTC
CDR3 protein: CASSLGVTGHYNEQFF

D gene: -
CDR3 length: 14
J gene: TRBJ1-2
V gene: TRBV3-1/TRBV3-2
clone size: -
CDR3 DNA: TGTGCCAGCAGCCAAGTTGGGCAGGGGAATGGCTACACCTTC
CDR3 protein: CASSQVGQGNGYTF

D gene: -
CDR3 length: 18
J gene: TRBJ2-2
V gene: TRBV23-1
clone size: -
CDR3 DNA: TGCGCCAGCAGTCAAGCTAGAGATGAACCCCGGCGAACCGGGGAGCTGTTTTTT
CDR3 protein: CASSQARDEPRRTGELFF

D gene: TRBD1
CDR3 length: 15
J gene: TRBJ1-1
V gene: TRBV5-4
clone size: -
CDR3 DNA: TGTGCCACCACAGGGGGTATGGACCTCGGCACTGAAGCTTTCTTT
CDR3 protein: CATTGGMDLGTEAFF

D gene: -
CDR3 length: 15
J gene: TRBJ1-3
V gene: TRBV5-6
clone size: -
CDR3 DNA: TGTGCCAGCAGCTTGGGTGGGCAAGGAGGAAACACCATATATTTT
CDR3 protein: CASSLGGQGGNTIYF

D gene: -
CDR3 length: 12
J gene: TRBJ2-7
V gene: TRBV3-1/TRBV3-2
clone size: -
CDR3 DNA: TGTGCCAGCAGCCCCTCGACCTACGAGCAGTACTTC
CDR3 protein: CASSPSTYEQYF

D gene: -
CDR3 length: 14
J gene: TRBJ2-3
V gene: TRBV30
clone size: -
CDR3 DNA: TGTGCCTGGAGTGCCGGGACTAGCACAGATACGCAGTATTTT
CDR3 protein: CAWSAGTSTDTQYF

D gene: -
CDR3 length: 15
J gene: TRBJ1-1
V gene: TRBV27
clone size: -
CDR3 DNA: TGTGCCAGCAGTTTTCAAGCTTCGGGCGACACTGAAGCTTTCTTT
CDR3 protein: CASSFQASGDTEAFF

D gene: TRBD2
CDR3 length: 16
J gene: TRBJ2-5
V gene: TRBV5-1
clone size: -
CDR3 DNA: TGCGCCAGCAGCTTTTCGCGGGGGGGCCTGGAAGAGACCCAGTACTTC
CDR3 protein: CASSFSRGGLEETQYF

D gene: TRBD1
CDR3 length: 15
J gene: TRBJ1-1
V gene: TRBV9
clone size: -
CDR3 DNA: TGTGCCAGCAGCGCCATTCAGGGGGTAGGTACTGAAGCTTTCTTT
CDR3 protein: CASSAIQGVGTEAFF

D gene: -
CDR3 length: 13
J gene: TRBJ1-5
V gene: TRBV5-1
clone size: few
CDR3 DNA: TGCGCCAGCAGCTTGGAACCTAATCAGCCCCAGCATTTT
CDR3 protein: CASSLEPNQPQHF

D gene: TRBD2
CDR3 length: 17
J gene: TRBJ2-5
V gene: TRBV5-4
clone size: -
CDR3 DNA: TGTGCCAGCAGCCCGCCGGGACTAGCAGTTTACCAAGAGACCCAGTACTTC
CDR3 protein: CASSPPGLAVYQETQYF

D gene: -
CDR3 length: 13
J gene: TRBJ2-7
V gene: TRBV27
clone size: -
CDR3 DNA: TGTGCCAGCAGTTTGTCAGGAGGCTACGAGCAGTACTTC
CDR3 protein: CASSLSGGYEQYF

D gene: TRBD2
CDR3 length: 14
J gene: TRBJ2-1
V gene: TRBV6-5
clone size: -
CDR3 DNA: TGTGCCAGCAGTTACCGGGGGGTCAGGAATGAGCAGTTCTTC
CDR3 protein: CASSYRGVRNEQFF

D gene: -
CDR3 length: 12
J gene: TRBJ1-2
V gene: TRBV9
clone size: -
CDR3 DNA: TGTGCCAGCAGGTCGGGCCCCTATGGCTACACCTTC
CDR3 protein: CASRSGPYGYTF

D gene: -
CDR3 length: 14
J gene: TRBJ1-2
V gene: TRBV27
clone size: -
CDR3 DNA: TGTGCCAGCAGACCAAGAACCACCGGGGGAGGCTACACCTTC
CDR3 protein: CASRPRTTGGGYTF

D gene: -
CDR3 length: 16
J gene: TRBJ2-3
V gene: TRBV24-1
clone size: -
CDR3 DNA: TGTGCCACCAGTGATTCGCCGGGACTCAGCACAGATACGCAGTATTTT
CDR3 protein: CATSDSPGLSTDTQYF

D gene: TRBD1
CDR3 length: 16
J gene: TRBJ1-4
V gene: TRBV5-6
clone size: -
CDR3 DNA: TGTGCCAGCAGCTCCTCCCCAGGGGGGACTAATGAAAAACTGTTTTTT
CDR3 protein: CASSSSPGGTNEKLFF

D gene: TRBD1
CDR3 length: 16
J gene: TRBJ2-2
V gene: TRBV7-2
clone size: once
CDR3 DNA: TGTGCCAGCAGCTTAGTGGGGACAGGACTCACCGGGGAGCTGTTTTTT
CDR3 protein: CASSLVGTGLTGELFF

D gene: -
CDR3 length: 16
J gene: TRBJ2-1
V gene: TRBV5-6
clone size: -
CDR3 DNA: TGTGCCAGCAGCAAGAGTACTAGCCATACCTACAATGAGCAGTTCTTC
CDR3 protein: CASSKSTSHTYNEQFF

D gene: -
CDR3 length: 12
J gene: TRBJ2-3
V gene: TRBV10-2
clone size: -
CDR3 DNA: TGCGCCAGCAGTGCGCTAGCAGATACGCAGTATTTT
CDR3 protein: CASSALADTQYF

D gene: -
CDR3 length: 14
J gene: TRBJ1-1
V gene: TRBV15
clone size: -
CDR3 DNA: TGTGCCACCAGCAGTCTTGAAATGAACACTGAAGCTTTCTTT
CDR3 protein: CATSSLEMNTEAFF

D gene: -
CDR3 length: 16
J gene: TRBJ2-3
V gene: TRBV6-1
clone size: -
CDR3 DNA: TGTGCCAGCAGTGGAATCAGGGGCCTGGGGACAGATACGCAGTATTTT
CDR3 protein: CASSGIRGLGTDTQYF

D gene: -
CDR3 length: 14
J gene: TRBJ2-1
V gene: TRBV6-5
clone size: -
CDR3 DNA: TGTGCCAGCAGTTACTCCTCCGCCTACAATGAGCAGTTCTTC
CDR3 protein: CASSYSSAYNEQFF